Below are 22 T cell receptor beta chains sequenced from a single sample in a study of breast tumors, draining lymph nodes, adjacent tissues. Each CDR3 protein gets one entry after TCRdb re-called the multiplex PCR reads with MiXCR. The table includes over 70,000 distinct CDR3 sequences, approximately 29% detected once. Samples came from axillary lymph nodes draining the breast cancer. The sample was axillary lymph node tissue. Receptor source: a female donor with breast cancer. Some clones in this sample may be carry-over from other donors' samples.

On this clonotype: A clone one base away is much larger, so this may be a read error. The J gene is TRBJ2-7, the V gene TRBV5-4; 8 bases fit TRBD2. The CDR3 spans 16 residues. The V gene end was trimmed by 5 bases and the J gene end by 4 bases; junction bases not matched to a gene: 14. The germline CDR1 and CDR2 sequences are SGHNT and YYREEE (reference sequence). This CDR3 reads CASRPDLASGSYEQYF. The DNA of the CDR3 is TGTGCCAGCAGACCCGACTTAGCTAGCGGGTCATACGAGCAGTACTTC.

This clonotype was seen many times. The chain couples TRBV30 to TRBJ2-3; D perhaps matches TRBD2 (5 bases). Germline values: CDR1 GTSNPN, CDR2 SVGIG (reference sequence). CDR3 length: 14 amino acids. Trimming left V 2 bases short and J 4 bases short, with 13 bases between. The CDR3 here is CAWSLLKLADTQYF. The CDR3 nucleotides are TGTGCCTGGAGTTTGTTAAAACTAGCAGATACGCAGTATTTT.

There are many counts of this clonotype. The chain links TRBV10-2 to TRBJ2-4, with TRBD2 as a possible D gene (6 bases). The CDR3 sequence is 13 residues long. The V end lost 10 bases, the J end lost 4 bases, and 14 bases lay between the germline ends. Per germline, CDR1 WSHSY and CDR2 SAAADI. CDR3 residues: CATARDSKNIQYF. DNA of the CDR3: TGCGCCACCGCCCGGGACTCTAAAAACATTCAGTACTTC.

This clonotype occurred once. The chain combines TRBV20-1 with TRBJ1-1, with 7 bases fitting TRBD1. CDR3 size: 13 residues. The V and J ends lost 2 bases and 3 bases, in that order; junction bases with no gene match: 3. Germline loops: CDR1 DFQATT, CDR2 SNEGSKA (reference sequence). In DNA form, the CDR3 reads TGCAGTGCTAGAAGACAGGGAGACACTGAAGCTTTCTTT. It encodes CSARRQGDTEAFF.

Note on this clonotype: This CDR3 is missing its conserved last phenylalanine or tryptophan, likely due to a read error. In DNA, the CDR3 is TGTGCCATCAGTGGTGAAGAGGCCGGGTTGAGATATGAAGCTTTCGTT. Its protein product is CAISGEEAGLRYEAFV. The V and J genes are TRBV10-3 and TRBJ1-1; no definite D call. The CDR3 sequence is 16 residues long. Trimming shortened V by 4 bases and J by 7 bases, and 22 bases separated the two germline ends. Germline loops: CDR1 ENHRY, CDR2 SYGVKD.

Notes on this clonotype: One base away lies a much larger clone, so this may be a sequencing read error. The chain recombines TRBV6-1 with TRBJ1-2; D may be TRBD1 (5 bases). Germline loops: CDR1 MNHNS, CDR2 SASEGT. This CDR3 region has 15 residues. Between the trimmed V and J ends, which lost 5 bases and 0 bases, there was a span of 13 bases. This CDR3 is CASSPTVEANYGYTF. The CDR3 region has the DNA TGTGCCAGCAGTCCGACAGTAGAAGCTAACTATGGCTACACCTTC.

The gene calls are TRBV12-3 or TRBV12-4 and TRBJ1-2; 7 bases fit TRBD1. Trimming took 7 bases from V and 6 from J; bases not matched to a gene: 8. The CDR3 is made up of 13 amino acids. In DNA form, the CDR3 reads TGTGCCAGCACCCAGACAGGGAATGATGGCTACACCTTC. This encodes CASTQTGNDGYTF.

This clonotype was detected many times. The chain recombines TRBV20-1 with TRBJ2-2; D might be TRBD1 or TRBD2, each matching 5 bases. This CDR3 is built from 14 residues. Trimming cost V 5 bases and J 4 bases, with 14 bases left between them. Germline CDR1 and CDR2: DFQATT and SNEGSKA (reference sequence). The CDR3 region has the DNA TGCAGTGCTGAGGGCCCAGGGTCCACCGGGGAGCTGTTTTTT. Translated: CSAEGPGSTGELFF.

This clonotype has just a few counts. An end of the junction does not agree with germline; a read error may underlie this. CDR3 region: CASSHSRSDTQYF. The DNA for the CDR3 is TGTGCCAGCAGTCACTCTCGTTCAGATACGCAGTATTTT. The gene calls are TRBV6-2 or TRBV6-3 and TRBJ2-3; D is undetermined. The CDR3 is 13 amino acids. Germline V CDR1 and CDR2: MNHEY, SVGEGT.

This clonotype was detected ten times or more. V usage is TRBV5-1 and J usage is TRBJ2-5; TRBD2 aligns across 8 bases. V lost 2 bases to trimming and J lost 0 bases; unmatched junction nucleotides: 3. CDR1 and CDR2 (germline): SGHRS, YFSETQ. This CDR3 contains 15 residues. The CDR3 sequence is CASSLAGANQETQYF. The CDR3 DNA follows: TGCGCCAGCAGCTTAGCGGGGGCTAACCAAGAGACCCAGTACTTC.

This clonotype showed up many times. V gene TRBV28 combines with J gene TRBJ2-7, with TRBD1 identical over 9 bases. Germline CDR1 is MDHEN and CDR2 is SYDVKM. V dropped 7 bases and J dropped 1; count of bases not matched to a gene: 14. CDR3 length equals 17 residues. In nucleotides, the CDR3 is TGTGCCAGCAACATGGGAGGAGCTGGACAGGGGTCCTACGAGCAGTACTTC. This codes for CASNMGGAGQGSYEQYF.

Many counts were recorded for this clonotype. V and J are TRBV5-8 and TRBJ1-2, with D tentatively TRBD1 (5 bases). The CDR3 consists of 13 residues. Between the trimmed V and J ends, which lost 4 bases and 3 bases, there was a span of 10 bases. Germline loops: CDR1 SGHTS, CDR2 YDEGEE. CDR3 in amino acids: CASSGTVDYGYTF. The CDR3 nucleotides are TGTGCCAGCAGCGGGACGGTAGACTATGGCTACACCTTC.

Many counts were recorded for this clonotype. The chain couples TRBV15 to TRBJ2-3; 8 bases align to TRBD2. Germline values: CDR1 LNHNV, CDR2 YYDKDF (reference sequence). The CDR3 has 14 amino acids. V gave up 1 base and J gave up 5 bases; unmatched junction bases: 2. DNA of the CDR3: TGTGCCACCAGCAGAGCGGGACTAGTAGATACGCAGTATTTT. This encodes CATSRAGLVDTQYF.

This chain joins TRBV2 and TRBJ1-3, with D uncertain. Trimming cost V 5 bases and J 13 bases, with 27 bases left between them. From germline, CDR1 is SNHLY and CDR2 FYNNEI. This CDR3 has 16 amino acids. CDR3 residues: CASSIGPSEGRSTIYF. Here the CDR3 DNA reads TGTGCCAGCAGTATAGGACCGTCGGAGGGTAGAAGCACTATATATTTT. The entire variable domain, with the rest obtained from reference TRBV2 and TRBJ1-3, is as follows: EPEVTQTPSHQVTQMGQEVILRCVPISNHLYFYWYRQILGQKVEFLVSFYNNEISEKSEIFDDQFSVERPDGSNFTLKIRSTKLEDSAMYFCASSIGPSEGRSTIYFGEGSWLTVV.

This clonotype was detected many times. The chain is built from TRBV29-1 and TRBJ2-7; D gene uncertain. The CDR3 is 12 amino acids. V was pared by 5 bases and J by 4 bases, with 12 bases between. Per germline, CDR1 SQVTM and CDR2 ANQGSEA. The CDR3 DNA reads as TGCAGCGTTAAGGTCACCAGGTACGAGCAGTACTTC. As protein: CSVKVTRYEQYF.

This clonotype was observed many times. The chain couples TRBV7-9 to TRBJ1-3, with no clear D. This CDR3 spans 14 amino acids. Trimming took off 5 bases at V and 0 bases at J, with 8 bases between the two ends. The V gene's germline CDR1 is SEHNR and CDR2 FQNEAQ (reference sequence). In DNA form, the CDR3 reads TGTGCCAGCAGCCGGCCTGACTCTGGAAACACCATATATTTT. Translation gives CASSRPDSGNTIYF.

In this sample, this clonotype turned up many times. V usage is TRBV3-1 and J usage is TRBJ2-3; 9 bases are a match to TRBD2. V lost 4 bases to trimming and J lost 5 bases; unmatched junction nucleotides: 10. Looked up from germline, CDR1 is LGHDT and CDR2 is YNNKEL (reference sequence). The CDR3 is made up of 16 amino acids. The CDR3 sequence: CASSPPIAGVRDTQYF. CDR3 coding DNA: TGTGCCAGCAGCCCTCCAATAGCGGGAGTGAGAGATACGCAGTATTTT.

V and J are TRBV7-2 and TRBJ2-2; D may be TRBD2 (5 bases). The germline V gene has CDR1 SGHTA and CDR2 FQGNSA. Trimming stripped 0 bases from V and 5 bases from J, with 34 bases between. There are 23 residues in the CDR3. CDR3 in DNA: TGTGCCAGCAGCTTAGCGTTGGGTAACTATGGCTACACCCTCGGTTCGGGGACCGGGGAGCTGTTTTTT. Translation: CASSLALGNYGYTLGSGTGELFF.

The CDR3 protein is CASSENRGLGEAFF. The CDR3 region has the DNA TGTGCCAGCAGTGAGAACAGGGGGCTAGGTGAAGCTTTCTTT. The chain employs TRBV6-1 and TRBJ1-1; 9 bases map to TRBD1. Trimming removed 3 bases from V and 7 bases from J; junction bases left unmatched: 6. The germline V gene has CDR1 MNHNS and CDR2 SASEGT. This CDR3 contains 14 residues.

To note about this clonotype: The final CDR3 position lacks the conserved phenylalanine or tryptophan, pointing to a likely read error. This chain connects TRBV12-3 or TRBV12-4 to TRBJ1-2; no clear D gene. The CDR3 runs 12 residues. The CDR3 is CAGSLAKHGYTS. CDR3 DNA sequence: TGTGCCGGCAGTTTAGCCAAGCATGGCTACACCTCC.

This chain uses TRBV5-6 with TRBJ1-1; D call uncertain. With 4 bases removed from V and 10 bases from J, the gap between germline ends came to 23 bases. Per the germline V gene, CDR1 is SGHDT and CDR2 is YYEEEE. The CDR3 length is 15 residues. CDR3: CASSPRGVGSVGAFF. The CDR3 DNA sequence: TGTGCCAGCAGCCCACGCGGGGTCGGAAGCGTCGGAGCTTTCTTT.

Details on this clonotype: A read error may produce the germline difference seen at one junction end. The chain employs TRBV7-9 and TRBJ1-6; 9 bases map to TRBD1. Germline V gene data show CDR1 as SEHNR and CDR2 as FQNEAQ (reference sequence). The CDR3 sequence is 18 residues long. The CDR3 protein is CASSYSGQGGGGSSPFHF. The CDR3 DNA follows: TGTGCCAGCAGCTACTCGGGACAGGGTGGGGGAGGTAGTTCACCCTTCCACTTT.